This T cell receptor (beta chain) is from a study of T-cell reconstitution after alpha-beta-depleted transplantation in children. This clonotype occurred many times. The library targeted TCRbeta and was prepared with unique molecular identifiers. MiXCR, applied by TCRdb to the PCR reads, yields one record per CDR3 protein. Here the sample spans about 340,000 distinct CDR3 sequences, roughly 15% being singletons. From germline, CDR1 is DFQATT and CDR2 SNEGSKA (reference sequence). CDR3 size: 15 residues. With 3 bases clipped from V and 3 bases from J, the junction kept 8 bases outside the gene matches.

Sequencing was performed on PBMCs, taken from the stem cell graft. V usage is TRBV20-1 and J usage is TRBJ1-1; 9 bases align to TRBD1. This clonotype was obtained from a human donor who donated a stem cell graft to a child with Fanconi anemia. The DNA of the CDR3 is TGCAGTGCTAGGGGGACAGGGTATGAGCACACTGAAGCTTTCTTT. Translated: CSARGTGYEHTEAFF.